This TCR beta chain was profiled in a study of cytotoxic CD8 clonotypes in ibrutinib-treated CLL. At the level of the study: Among the patients, some eleven presented as relapsed/refractory and about 16 as treatment-naive; approximately 17 showed unmutated IGHV.

This clone has a handful of counts. As yet, its antigen is unknown. Investigators sought sequencing depths of between 1 in 200,000 and 1 in 1 million T cells. Assay used: immunoSEQ multiplex PCR; TCRdb lists only in-frame clones, some missing. The sample holds approximately 280,000 clones, more than 70% seen once. Findings and caveats of the study: With treatment, public clonotypes, which were uncommon, either contracted or remained stable. Rising at ibrutinib response, clonality subsequently fell back toward baseline at progression.

The sequence derives from a human donor with chronic lymphocytic leukemia. The specimen was PBMCs, collected at disease progression, from a patient treated with ibrutinib.

CDR3 DNA: TGCAGCTTCAGAGCCCTAGCCTCCTACGAGCAGTACTTC. It is translated as CSFRALASYEQYF. This chain uses TRBV29-1 with TRBJ2-7; D is perhaps TRBD2 (5 bases). Trimming shortened V by 8 bases and J by 0 bases, and 14 bases separated the two germline ends. Germline assignment: CDR1 SQVTM and CDR2 ANQGSEA. This CDR3 region has 13 residues.